In its sample, the clone carrying this T cell receptor beta chain is large. Its antigen remains unidentified. Each CDR3 protein is one row after TCRdb ran MiXCR on the 5' RACE reads. In the table there are around 2,000 distinct CDR3 sequences, less than 4% of which are singletons. The data belong to a study of spatial heterogeneity in lung cancer. Background on the study: Counts of TCR transcripts in tumor regions tracked strongly with a T cell module score that came from matched bulk RNA-seq.

The time point: sample taken at primary tumor resection. Study conclusions and caveats: Counts for ubiquitous and regional expanded TCRs went along with ubiquitous and regional nonsynonymous mutations, respectively. The number of expanded tumor alpha and beta chains correlated with mutation number.

The V end lost 5 bases, the J end lost 7 bases, and 11 bases lay between the germline ends. The CDR3 is 13 residues long. The rearrangement joins TRBV12-3 or TRBV12-4 to TRBJ1-4; D is ambiguous. This sample comprised lung tumor tissue, obtained at surgery. The source is a female donor with early-stage non-small cell lung cancer. The CDR3 DNA sequence: TGTGCCAGCAGTCTATACCGGGGTGAAAAACTGTTTTTT. It yields the protein CASSLYRGEKLFF.